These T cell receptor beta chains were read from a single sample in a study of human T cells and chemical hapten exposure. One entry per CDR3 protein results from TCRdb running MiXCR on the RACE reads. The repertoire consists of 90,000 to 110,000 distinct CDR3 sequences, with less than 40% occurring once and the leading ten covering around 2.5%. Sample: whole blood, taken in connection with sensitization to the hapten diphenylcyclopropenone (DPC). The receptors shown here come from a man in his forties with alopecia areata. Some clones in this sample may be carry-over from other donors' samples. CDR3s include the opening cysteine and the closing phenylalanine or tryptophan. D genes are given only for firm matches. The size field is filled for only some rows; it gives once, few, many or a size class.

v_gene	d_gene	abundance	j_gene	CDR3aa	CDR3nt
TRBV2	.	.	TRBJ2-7	CASTNRLVDKSYEQYF	TGTGCCAGCACCAACCGTCTAGTTGACAAGTCCTACGAGCAGTACTTC
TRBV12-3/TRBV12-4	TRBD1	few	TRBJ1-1	CASSGQGATEAFF	TGTGCCAGCAGTGGACAGGGGGCCACTGAAGCTTTCTTT
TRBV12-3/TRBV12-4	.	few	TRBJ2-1	CASTPGTGRGGAYNEQFF	TGTGCCAGCACTCCGGGGACAGGGCGCGGGGGGGCCTACAATGAGCAGTTCTTC
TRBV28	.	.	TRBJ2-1	CASTLADSYNEQFF	TGTGCCAGCACCTTAGCGGACTCCTACAATGAGCAGTTCTTC
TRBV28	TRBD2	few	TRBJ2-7	CASDKSYVRGGSSYEQYF	TGTGCCAGCGACAAATCTTACGTTCGCGGCGGGAGCTCCTACGAGCAGTACTTC
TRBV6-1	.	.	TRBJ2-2	CASTDGGNTGELFF	TGTGCCAGCACCGATGGGGGGAACACCGGGGAGCTGTTTTTT
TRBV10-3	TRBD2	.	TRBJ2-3	CAISEAGVGTDTQYF	TGTGCCATCAGTGAGGCGGGAGTTGGCACAGATACGCAGTATTTT
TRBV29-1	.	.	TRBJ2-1	CSSVESPGENEQFF	TGCAGCTCGGTAGAGTCCCCGGGGGAGAATGAGCAGTTCTTC
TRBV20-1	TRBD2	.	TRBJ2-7	CSARGGTAGSYEQYF	TGCAGTGCTAGGGGGGGGACGGCCGGCTCCTACGAGCAGTACTTC
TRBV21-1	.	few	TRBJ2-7	CASSKAWASNYEQYF	TGTGCCAGCAGCAAAGCTTGGGCTAGTAACTACGAGCAGTACTTC
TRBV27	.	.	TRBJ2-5	CATSWGSRQETQYF	TGTGCCACCAGCTGGGGTAGCAGGCAAGAGACCCAGTACTTC
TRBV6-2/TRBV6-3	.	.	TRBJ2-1	CASSPGLGEWSEQFF	TGTGCCAGCAGTCCCGGACTCGGAGAGTGGAGTGAGCAGTTCTTC
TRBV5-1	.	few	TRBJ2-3	CASSLSSGDTQYF	TGCGCCAGCAGCCTTTCGTCGGGAGATACGCAGTATTTT
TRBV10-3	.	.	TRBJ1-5	CAISGEEGQPQHF	TGTGCCATCTCAGGGGAGGAAGGACAGCCCCAGCATTTT
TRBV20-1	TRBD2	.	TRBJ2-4	CSARQTIAGLAKNIQYF	TGCAGTGCTAGGCAAACTATAGCGGGACTAGCCAAAAACATTCAGTACTTC
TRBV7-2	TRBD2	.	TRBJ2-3	CASSSIGTSGRTTDTQYF	TGTGCCAGCAGCTCCATCGGGACTAGCGGGAGAACCACAGATACGCAGTATTTT
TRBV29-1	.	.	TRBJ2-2	CSVEFLRQGLANTGELFF	TGCAGCGTTGAATTCCTGAGGCAGGGGTTGGCGAACACCGGGGAGCTGTTTTTT
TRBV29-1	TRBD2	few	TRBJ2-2	CSVVLAGVNTGELFF	TGCAGCGTCGTACTAGCGGGGGTCAACACCGGGGAGCTGTTTTTT
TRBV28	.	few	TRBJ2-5	CASREGLQETQYF	TGTGCCAGCAGAGAGGGTCTGCAGGAGACCCAGTACTTC
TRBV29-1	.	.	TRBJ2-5	CSVGQTEETQYF	TGCAGCGTCGGACAGACCGAAGAGACCCAGTACTTC
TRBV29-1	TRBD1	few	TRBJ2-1	CSVEPGQSYNEQFF	TGCAGCGTTGAACCGGGACAGTCCTACAATGAGCAGTTCTTC
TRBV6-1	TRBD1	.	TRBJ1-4	CASSDWDRGREKLFF	TGTGCCAGCAGTGATTGGGACAGGGGGCGAGAAAAACTGTTTTTT
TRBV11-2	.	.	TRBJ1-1	CASSLDPQGTEAFF	TGTGCCAGCAGCTTAGACCCCCAGGGGACTGAAGCTTTCTTT
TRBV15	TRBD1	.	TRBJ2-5	CATSRDRQGVETQYF	TGTGCCACCAGCAGAGATCGGCAGGGGGTAGAGACCCAGTACTTC
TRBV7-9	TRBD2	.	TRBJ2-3	CASSLGPSGSTDTQYF	TGTGCCAGCAGCTTAGGTCCTAGCGGGAGCACAGATACGCAGTATTTT
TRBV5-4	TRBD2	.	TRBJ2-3	CASSLYGRSTDTQYF	TGTGCCAGCAGCTTGTACGGGAGGAGTACAGATACGCAGTATTTT